Below are 7 T cell receptor beta chains sequenced from a single sample in a study of blood T cell repertoires in COVID-19. Measured with immunoSEQ multiplex PCR; TCRdb has only the in-frame clones, and not every one. In the table there are nearly 200,000 clones, roughly 80% of which are singletons. The material sequenced was peripheral blood. The receptor set was obtained from a human donor in a cohort sampled during active COVID-19.

The chain uses TRBV19 and TRBJ2-4; D may be TRBD2 (7 bases). In germline, CDR1 is LNHDA, CDR2 SQIVND (reference sequence). V was cut by 7 bases and J by 1 base, with 23 bases left in between. The CDR3 consists of 18 residues. This CDR3 is CASTVARGGKGAKNIQYF. Written as DNA, the CDR3 is TGTGCCAGTACCGTAGCTAGGGGGGGGAAAGGTGCCAAAAACATTCAGTACTTC. The entire variable domain, with the rest obtained from reference TRBV19 and TRBJ2-4, is as follows: DGGITQSPKYLFRKEGQNVTLSCEQNLNHDAMYWYRQDPGQGLRLIYYSQIVNDFQKGDIAEGYSVSREKKESFPLTVTSAQKNPTAFYLCASTVARGGKGAKNIQYFGAGTRLSVL.

This chain links TRBV12-3 or TRBV12-4 with TRBJ2-7; D gene unclear. The CDR3 is 11 amino acids. Between the trimmed V and J ends, which lost 4 bases and 5 bases, there was a span of 6 bases. This CDR3 is CASSSYDEQYF. CDR3 bases: TGTGCCAGCAGTTCCTACGACGAGCAGTACTTC.

This clone has a handful of counts. V gene TRBV2 combines with J gene TRBJ1-1, with D possibly matching TRBD1 (5 bases). This CDR3 contains 13 residues. Between the trimmed V and J ends, which lost 0 bases and 6 bases, there was a span of 8 bases. The germline V gene has CDR1 SNHLY and CDR2 FYNNEI. The CDR3: CASSEAGASEAFF. The CDR3 nucleotides read TGTGCCAGCAGTGAAGCTGGGGCTTCTGAAGCTTTCTTT. Full variable domain (missing parts from reference TRBV2 and TRBJ1-1): EPEVTQTPSHQVTQMGQEVILRCVPISNHLYFYWYRQILGQKVEFLVSFYNNEISEKSEIFDDQFSVERPDGSNFTLKIRSTKLEDSAMYFCASSEAGASEAFFGQGTRLTVV.

V and J are TRBV19 and TRBJ2-1; TRBD2 matches at 15 bases. CDR1 LNHDA and CDR2 SQIVND come from the germline V gene (reference sequence). The CDR3 loop spans 15 amino acids. The junction had 7 bases not matched to a gene; V was cut back by 7 bases and J by 9 bases. CDR3 sequence: CASTKAGLAGGEQFF. The CDR3 nucleotides read TGTGCCAGTACTAAAGCGGGACTAGCGGGGGGTGAGCAGTTCTTC.

This clone was observed a single time. At one end the junction does not follow the germline gene, possibly because of a read error. The chain recombines TRBV19 with TRBJ1-2; 12 nucleotides line up with TRBD1. Germline V lookup: CDR1 LNHDA, CDR2 SQIVND (reference sequence). CDR3 length: 15 amino acids. The CDR3 sequence: CASSLDRDRGRSYTF. The CDR3 DNA reads TGTGCCAGTAGTCTAGACCGGGACAGGGGGCGAAGCTACACCTTC. Full variable domain (remainder filled in from reference TRBV19 and TRBJ1-2): DGGITQSPKYLFRKEGQNVTLSCEQNLNHDAMYWYRQDPGQGLRLIYYSQIVNDFQKGDIAEGYSVSREKKESFPLTVTSAQKNPTAFYLCASSLDRDRGRSYTFGSGTRLTVV.

This clone was counted a single time. This rearrangement joins TRBV7-9 to TRBJ2-1; TRBD2 matches 10 bases. The CDR3 spans 16 residues. V lost 5 bases and J lost 3; bases outside the gene matches: 7. Germline CDR1 is SEHNR and CDR2 is FQNEAQ (reference sequence). CDR3 protein: CASSPRRTSGYNEQFF. DNA for the CDR3: TGTGCCAGCAGCCCCCGGAGGACTAGCGGCTACAATGAGCAGTTCTTC.

This rearrangement joins TRBV6-5 to TRBJ2-3; 8 bases agree with TRBD2. J lost 7 bases, V lost 4 bases, and 4 bases had no gene match. Germline V CDR1 and CDR2: MNHEY, SVGAGI. The CDR3 totals 13 residues. CDR3 protein: CASSSGGRNTQYF. DNA of the CDR3: TGTGCCAGCAGTTCGGGGGGGCGGAATACGCAGTATTTT.